The present entry profiles one T cell receptor beta chain with its context. A read error may be the cause here, since a much bigger clone is one base away. This entry is derived from a study of blood T cells in healthy people across ages. With a J-beta primer mix and a sample-barcoded 5' primer, a second PCR ran about 7 to 12 cycles. TCRdb called the 5' RACE reads again in MiXCR, with one record for every CDR3 protein. The sample contains hundreds of thousands of distinct CDR3 sequences, under 40% of which appear only once. The CDR3 runs to 15 residues. CDR1 is LNHNV, CDR2 YYDKDF, per germline (reference sequence). V was cut by 0 bases and J by 8 bases, with 16 bases left in between.

The clonotype originates from a man aged 18 to 30 in good health. Sequences were obtained from blood. The J gene is TRBJ1-2, the V gene TRBV15; a possible D gene is TRBD1 (5 bases). This chain's CDR3 is CATSRDGRGALGYTF. The CDR3 DNA follows: TGTGCCACCAGCAGAGATGGACGAGGGGCTCTCGGCTACACCTTC.